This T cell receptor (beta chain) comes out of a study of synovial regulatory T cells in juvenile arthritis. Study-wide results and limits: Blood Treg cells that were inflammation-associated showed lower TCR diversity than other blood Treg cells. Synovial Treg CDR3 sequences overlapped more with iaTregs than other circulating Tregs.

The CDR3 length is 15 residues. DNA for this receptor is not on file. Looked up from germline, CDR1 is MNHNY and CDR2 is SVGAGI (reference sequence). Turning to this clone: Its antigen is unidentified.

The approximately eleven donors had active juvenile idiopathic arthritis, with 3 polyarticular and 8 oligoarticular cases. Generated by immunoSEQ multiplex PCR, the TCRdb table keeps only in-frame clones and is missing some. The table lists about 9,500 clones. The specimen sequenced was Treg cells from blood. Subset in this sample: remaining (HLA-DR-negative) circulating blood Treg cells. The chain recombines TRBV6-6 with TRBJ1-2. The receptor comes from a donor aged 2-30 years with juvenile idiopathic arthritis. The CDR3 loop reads CASSLAASVSGGYTF.